The clone carrying this TCR beta chain was seen only a few times. Its specificity is not known. The data are from a study of blood T cells in healthy people across ages. The wider study: When template switching was applied, about one barcoded beta molecule was captured per two T cells.

The authors ran a second PCR of 7 to 11 cycles using a sample-barcoded 5' primer and a J-beta primer mix. A 12-random-nucleotide template-switch adaptor tagged each cDNA molecule. In TCRdb, the 5' RACE reads were re-called with MiXCR into one record per CDR3 protein. The sample includes roughly 830,000 distinct CDR3 sequences, approximately 59% of them seen just once. The study, taken as a whole, reports: It was not possible, with unsorted PBMCs, to conclusively compare naive and antigen-experienced cells.

Material for sequencing was blood. The sequence derives from a man aged 25 to 45 in good health.

CDR3 DNA sequence: TGCAGTGCTCGCAAATCTACTAGCGTTGAGCAGTTCTTC. This gives the protein CSARKSTSVEQFF. The rearrangement links TRBV20-1 to TRBJ2-1; 7 bases are a match to TRBD2. Trimming took 5 bases from V and 9 from J; bases not matched to a gene: 10. The CDR3 length is 13 residues. Germline values: CDR1 DFQATT, CDR2 SNEGSKA (reference sequence).